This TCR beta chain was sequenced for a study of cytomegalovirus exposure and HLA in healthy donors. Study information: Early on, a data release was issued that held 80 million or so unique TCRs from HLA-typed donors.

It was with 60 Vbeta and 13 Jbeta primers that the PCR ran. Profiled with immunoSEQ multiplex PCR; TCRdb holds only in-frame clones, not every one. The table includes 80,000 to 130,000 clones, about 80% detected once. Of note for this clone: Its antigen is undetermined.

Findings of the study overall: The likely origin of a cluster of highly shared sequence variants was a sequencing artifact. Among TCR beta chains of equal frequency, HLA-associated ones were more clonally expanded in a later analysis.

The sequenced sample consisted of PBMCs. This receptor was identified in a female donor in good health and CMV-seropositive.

The CDR3 region is CASGTSGGPNEQFF. The CDR3 coding sequence is TGTGCCAGCGGAACTAGCGGGGGACCCAATGAGCAGTTCTTC. The gene calls are TRBV6-1 and TRBJ2-1, with TRBD2 identical over 11 bases. Germline V gene sequence: CDR1 MNHNS, CDR2 SASEGT. Unmatched junction bases numbered 6, after V lost 8 bases and J lost 6 bases. The CDR3 covers 14 residues.